The 11 T cell receptor beta chains in this list originate from one sample, sequenced in a study of T cell responses to AZD1222 COVID-19 vaccine. The table came from immunoSEQ multiplex PCR; TCRdb's copy has only in-frame clones and leaves some out. The sample has under 200,000 clones, approximately 90% seen once. Sample: peripheral blood, taken 28 days after the second dose of the MenACWY control vaccine. All receptors derive from an adult who received the MenACWY meningococcal vaccine as a control.

The chain links TRBV7-2 to TRBJ1-2; 7 positions agree with TRBD1. J gave up 7 bases and V 1 base, and 12 bases lay outside the gene matches. There are 16 residues in the CDR3. Germline loops: CDR1 SGHTA, CDR2 FQGNSA. The CDR3 DNA is TGTGCCAGCAGCTTAGGGACTAGGGCCAGGGGGGGTGGCTACACCTTC. Translated: CASSLGTRARGGGYTF.

V usage is TRBV28 and J usage is TRBJ1-6; 7 nucleotides agree with TRBD1. The V gene's germline CDR1 is MDHEN and CDR2 SYDVKM. V was pared by 6 bases and J by 5 bases, with 10 bases of the junction left unmatched. The CDR3 totals 16 residues. CDR3 coding DNA: TGTGCCAGCAGGATCCTCGCCGGGACAGATAATTCACCCCTCCACTTT. It translates to CASRILAGTDNSPLHF.

V is TRBV9 and J is TRBJ1-3; tentatively, D is TRBD1 (6 bases). The CDR3 is 14 amino acids. In germline, CDR1 is SGDLS, CDR2 YYNGEE. V shed 3 bases and J shed 3 bases, with 10 bases lying between them. CDR3 protein: CASSAGQDGNTIYF. CDR3 nucleotides: TGTGCCAGCAGCGCGGGACAAGATGGAAACACCATATATTTT. Full variable domain (rest looked up from reference TRBV9 and TRBJ1-3): DSGVTQTPKHLITATGQRVTLRCSPRSGDLSVYWYQQSLDQGLQFLIQYYNGEERAKGNILERFSAQQFPDLHSELNLSSLELGDSALYFCASSAGQDGNTIYFGEGSWLTVV.

J is TRBJ1-6 and V is TRBV9, with a weak D call TRBD1 (5 bases). The V end lost 0 bases, the J end lost 6 bases, and 7 bases lay between the germline ends. This CDR3 spans 14 amino acids. CDR1 is SGDLS, CDR2 YYNGEE, per germline. The CDR3 nucleotides are TGTGCCAGCAGCGTAGCGGGGGGTAATTCACCCCTCCACTTT. Translation gives CASSVAGGNSPLHF.

The rearrangement uses TRBV19 and TRBJ1-1; tentative D call: TRBD1 (5 bases). CDR3 size: 14 residues. The V gene lost 8 bases and the J gene lost 1 base, with 14 bases spanning the gap. Per germline, CDR1 LNHDA and CDR2 SQIVND (reference sequence). Written as DNA, the CDR3 is TGTGCCAGTGGGGCGTTGGGGGGGAACACTGAAGCTTTCTTT. This gives the protein CASGALGGNTEAFF.

V gene TRBV30 combines with J gene TRBJ2-7; TRBD1 aligns across 9 bases. The ends lost 7 bases at V and 6 bases at J; junction bases unmatched: 7. Germline-derived CDR1 and CDR2 are GTSNPN and SVGIG (reference sequence). There are 12 residues in the CDR3. CDR3 sequence (DNA): TGTGCCTTGGACAGGGGTCCCTTCGAGCAGTACTTC. It translates to CALDRGPFEQYF.

The CDR3 is CASTYRQGAFF. CDR3 in DNA: TGTGCCAGCACCTACCGGCAAGGAGCTTTCTTT. The V gene is TRBV28, the J gene TRBJ1-1, with D uncertain. Germline V gives CDR1 MDHEN, CDR2 SYDVKM. This CDR3 has 11 residues. Trimming left V 7 bases short and J 10 bases short, with 13 bases between.

V is TRBV28 and J is TRBJ2-3, with 7 bases fitting TRBD1. J gave up 3 bases and V 3 bases, and 3 bases lay outside the gene matches. Germline assignment: CDR1 MDHEN and CDR2 SYDVKM. The CDR3 has 14 residues. The CDR3, as DNA: TGTGCCAGCAGTTTGCCAGGGGGTACAGATACGCAGTATTTT. Its protein product is CASSLPGGTDTQYF.

The chain combines TRBV30 with TRBJ2-3, with 8 bases that match TRBD1. The CDR3 totals 15 residues. V shed 8 bases, J shed 1 base, and the junction held 11 bases outside the gene matches. Germline V lookup: CDR1 GTSNPN, CDR2 SVGIG (reference sequence). CDR3 sequence: CARGEEGQGTDTQYF. In DNA form, the CDR3 reads TGTGCCCGCGGGGAGGAGGGACAGGGCACAGATACGCAGTATTTT.

This clone occurred a few times. The chain joins TRBV2 to TRBJ1-2; D is ambiguous. V was cut by 5 bases and J by 1 base, with 11 bases left in between. Germline V lookup: CDR1 SNHLY, CDR2 FYNNEI. The CDR3 spans 14 residues. The CDR3 DNA follows: TGTGCCAGCAGTCCCCTATCCGGTAACTATGGCTACACCTTC. This translates into CASSPLSGNYGYTF.

The chain is built from TRBV27 and TRBJ1-3; possibly TRBD1 for D (5 bases). Between the trimmed V and J ends, which lost 6 bases and 3 bases, there was a span of 9 bases. The CDR3 consists of 13 residues. From germline, CDR1 is MNHEY and CDR2 SMNVEV (reference sequence). For the CDR3, the DNA is TGTGCCAGCAGCCTCGACAGTGGAAACACCATATATTTT. Translating it yields CASSLDSGNTIYF.